This T cell receptor (beta chain) was sequenced for a study of T cells in women clearing cervical HPV infection. Turning to the study itself: Case blood drawn at lesion detection; control blood after infection cleared. Study-level findings and limits: Controls had more TRBV6-7 (approximately 0.15%) than cases (around 0.11%). CIN3+ cases had significantly higher TCR richness than controls; evenness did not differ.

Dot-blot hybridization genotyped cervical HPV amplified with MY09/MY11 PCR. The V gene's germline CDR1 is MDHEN and CDR2 SYDVKM. This CDR3 is 13 amino acids long. The junction had 10 bases not matched to a gene; V was cut back by 10 bases and J by 5 bases. Method: immunoSEQ multiplex PCR; TCRdb's copy keeps in-frame clones and lacks some. The listing contains 20,000 to 25,000 clones. Details on this clone: As yet, its antigen is unknown. The read is 3 residues too short to cover the CDR3 end, so that end is filled in from the germline J gene.

The rearrangement uses TRBV28 and TRBJ2-5; 7 nucleotides match TRBD1. The receptor was isolated from a woman between 18 and 70 years old with a cervical HPV16 infection that either progressed to CIN3+ or cleared (not recorded which). The source material was blood buffy coat. The CDR3 sequence is CATRKQGSETQYF. Incomplete CDR3 DNA: TGTGCCACACGAAAACAGGGGTCCGAGACC.